This paragraph reports one TCR beta chain. Its antigen remains unidentified. The sample is drawn from a study of OX40 agonist ivuxolimab in advanced cancers. Study results and limitations: Nonresponders included some who also had low normalized T-cell clonal expansion.

Samples of blood were obtained at baseline, on cycle 4 day 1, and on cycle 7 day 1. Germline values: CDR1 GTSNPN, CDR2 SVGIG (reference sequence). This CDR3 has 18 residues. Losses at the gene ends were 4 bases for V and 3 bases for J; bases not matched to a gene: 20. Method: immunoSEQ multiplex PCR; TCRdb's copy keeps in-frame clones and lacks some. The profile shows some 37,000 clones, over 65% of them singletons. This specimen was CD4+ or CD8+ T cells sorted from blood, taken in a trial of the OX40 agonist ivuxolimab. The chain has TRBV30 and TRBJ2-7; 8 positions match TRBD1. This receptor was taken from an adult with an advanced solid tumor such as melanoma, head and neck, liver or kidney cancer. The CDR3 nucleotides are TGTGCCTGGAACCGGATTTTGGACAGGGAAGAATTCGGCTACGAGCAGTACTTC. Translated: CAWNRILDREEFGYEQYF.